The present T cell receptor beta chain was sequenced within a study of CD8 T cells in Susac syndrome. General study results and limits: The authors acknowledged that the study's TCR sequencing and HLA analysis involved relatively few individuals.

With random hexamers, roughly 0.5 to 1 ug RNA was reverse transcribed. TCRdb itself ran the immunoSEQ multiplex PCR reads through MiXCR, one entry per CDR3 protein. The sample contains approximately 160,000 distinct CDR3 sequences, roughly 92% of which appear only once. The germline gives CDR1 KGHSH, CDR2 LQKENI. The V end lost 6 bases, the J end lost 1 base, and 9 bases lay between the germline ends. The CDR3 is 14 residues long. CD8+ and CD4+ T cells circulating in blood were sequenced for TCR beta. The multiple sclerosis control group was made up of treatment-naive patients with stable or active relapsing-remitting disease. In contrast to the negatively isolated CD8+ and CD4+ T cells, TEMRA cells were FACS-enriched. As concerns this clonotype: Its target is unknown.

Sample: CD4+ T cells from PBMCs. The chain uses TRBV18 and TRBJ2-2; D possibly uses TRBD1 or TRBD2 (5 bases each). This clonotype originated in a human donor with multiple sclerosis. The CDR3 region is CASSGTQNTGELFF. The CDR3 DNA sequence: TGTGCCAGCTCCGGGACCCAGAACACCGGGGAGCTGTTTTTT.